Each of the 11 T cell receptor beta chains below was sequenced from the same sample in a study of blood T cell repertoires in COVID-19. TCRdb's copy holds only in-frame clones and misses some; the assay was immunoSEQ multiplex PCR. The profile shows about 400,000 clones, around nine tenths of them singletons. The sample was peripheral blood. The source is a human donor in a cohort sampled during active COVID-19.

This sequence joins TRBV11-2 and TRBJ2-1; D is ambiguous. The germline V gene has CDR1 SGHAT and CDR2 FQNNGV. Trimming shortened V by 3 bases and J by 7 bases, and 4 bases separated the two germline ends. This CDR3 spans 11 amino acids. CDR3: CASSLSNEQFF. The CDR3 nucleotides are TGTGCCAGCAGCTTGTCAAATGAGCAGTTCTTC.

Worth noting for this clone: The junction shows a germline mismatch at one end, possibly a read error. This chain joins TRBV5-5 and TRBJ2-7; 12 bases agree with TRBD2. The CDR3 is made up of 16 amino acids. The V gene's germline CDR1 is SGHKS and CDR2 YYEKEE (reference sequence). The CDR3 loop is CASSRGRDIGTSGLLF. The CDR3, as DNA: TGTGCCAGCAGCAGGGGCCGGGACATAGGGACTAGCGGGCTTCTTTTC.

The gene calls are TRBV2 and TRBJ2-6; D not certain. The germline V and J ends were trimmed by 2 bases and 4 bases, with 6 bases remaining between them. There are 14 residues in the CDR3. CDR1 and CDR2 from the germline V gene are SNHLY and FYNNEI. CDR3 residues: CASSESRGANVLTF. CDR3 coding DNA: TGTGCCAGCAGTGAATCCAGGGGGGCCAACGTCCTGACTTTC.

This rearrangement joins TRBV29-1 to TRBJ2-1, with D possibly TRBD1 on 5 matching bases. Germline CDR1 is SQVTM and CDR2 is ANQGSEA. Trimming cost V 3 bases and J 2 bases, with 8 bases left between them. There are 13 residues in the CDR3. The CDR3 nucleotides are TGCAGCGTTGATCCGACAGCCTACAATGAGCAGTTCTTC. It codes for CSVDPTAYNEQFF.

V usage is TRBV3-1 (or the pseudogene TRBV3-2) and J usage is TRBJ2-3; D perhaps matches TRBD2 (5 bases). V lost 1 base, J lost 4 bases, and 12 bases lay in between. Germline V gene data show CDR1 as LGHDT and CDR2 as YNNKEL (reference sequence). This CDR3 has 15 residues. Here the CDR3 DNA reads TGTGCCAGCAGCCAAGTCACGGGAAGGGCAGATACGCAGTATTTT. Translation: CASSQVTGRADTQYF.

This sequence joins TRBV2 and TRBJ1-2, with TRBD1 identical over 10 bases. This CDR3 has 14 amino acids. The ends lost 3 bases at V and 7 bases at J; junction bases unmatched: 5. Germline lookup yields CDR1 SNHLY and CDR2 FYNNEI. CDR3 residues: CASSDDRGPGGYTF. The CDR3 bases are TGTGCCAGCAGTGATGACAGGGGGCCGGGTGGCTACACCTTC.

The chain links TRBV6-5 to TRBJ1-1; D unclear. CDR1 and CDR2 (germline): MNHEY, SVGAGI. V lost 5 bases and J 2 bases, leaving 15 bases between the germline ends. This CDR3 spans 15 amino acids. The CDR3 loop is CASSPFLTGNTEAFF. The DNA of the CDR3 is TGTGCCAGCAGTCCCTTCCTCACGGGAAACACTGAAGCTTTCTTT.

The chain carries TRBV9 and TRBJ1-3; 10 bases are a match to TRBD1. CDR3 length: 14 amino acids. J was trimmed by 4 bases and V by 3 bases; bases with no gene match: 1. Germline V CDR1 and CDR2: SGDLS, YYNGEE. CDR3 amino acids: CASSGGQGGNTIYF. CDR3 DNA sequence: TGTGCCAGCAGCGGGGGACAGGGGGGAAACACCATATATTTT.

The rearrangement uses TRBV29-1 and TRBJ2-1; 12 positions match TRBD2. The germline CDR1 and CDR2 sequences are SQVTM and ANQGSEA. The CDR3 totals 17 residues. After removal of 0 bases from V and 8 bases from J, the junction contained 11 bases not matched to a gene. The CDR3 here is CSVEDRTSGRLNDEQFF. Here the CDR3 DNA reads TGCAGCGTTGAAGATCGTACTAGCGGGAGGTTAAACGATGAGCAGTTCTTC.

The rearrangement joins TRBV5-6 to TRBJ2-3; D not resolved. Germline CDR1 SGHDT, CDR2 YYEEEE. V was cut by 2 bases and J by 2 bases, with 9 bases left in between. The length of the CDR3 is 14 residues. The CDR3 DNA follows: TGTGCCAGCAGCTTTCCGACTCACACAGATACGCAGTATTTT. Residues: CASSFPTHTDTQYF.

The chain couples TRBV5-1 to TRBJ2-1; 7 bases are shared with TRBD2. The CDR3 runs to 15 residues. With 4 bases clipped from V and 7 bases from J, the junction kept 11 bases outside the gene matches. Per the germline V gene, CDR1 is SGHRS and CDR2 is YFSETQ. The CDR3, as DNA: TGCGCCAGCAGCCTTGGGACTACACAAGCGAATGAGCAGTTCTTC. Protein: CASSLGTTQANEQFF.